The present TCR beta chain was sequenced within a study of CD8+ T cells in alopecia areata. This clone was found a few times. The length of the CDR3 is 16 residues. CDR1 and CDR2 from the germline V gene are SGHNT and YYREEE (reference sequence). V dropped 6 bases and J dropped 4; count of bases not matched to a gene: 8. Stated treatment: oral pan-JAK inhibitor, 5-10 mg twice daily. It was cDNA, reverse transcribed from extracted RNA, that served as the sequencing template. The data were produced by immunoSEQ multiplex PCR, yet TCRdb's version contains in-frame clones alone and is incomplete. The sample contains 150,000 to 250,000 clones, around 60% of which appear only once.

This clonotype was sampled from a human donor with alopecia areata. Specimen: CD4+ T cells sorted from blood, collected at week 4, from a patient treated with tofacitinib. This sequence joins TRBV5-4 and TRBJ2-2; 11 bases are a match to TRBD1. DNA of the CDR3: TGTGCCAGCACCTCAAAGGGACAGGGGGGCACCGGGGAGCTGTTTTTT. Translation gives CASTSKGQGGTGELFF.